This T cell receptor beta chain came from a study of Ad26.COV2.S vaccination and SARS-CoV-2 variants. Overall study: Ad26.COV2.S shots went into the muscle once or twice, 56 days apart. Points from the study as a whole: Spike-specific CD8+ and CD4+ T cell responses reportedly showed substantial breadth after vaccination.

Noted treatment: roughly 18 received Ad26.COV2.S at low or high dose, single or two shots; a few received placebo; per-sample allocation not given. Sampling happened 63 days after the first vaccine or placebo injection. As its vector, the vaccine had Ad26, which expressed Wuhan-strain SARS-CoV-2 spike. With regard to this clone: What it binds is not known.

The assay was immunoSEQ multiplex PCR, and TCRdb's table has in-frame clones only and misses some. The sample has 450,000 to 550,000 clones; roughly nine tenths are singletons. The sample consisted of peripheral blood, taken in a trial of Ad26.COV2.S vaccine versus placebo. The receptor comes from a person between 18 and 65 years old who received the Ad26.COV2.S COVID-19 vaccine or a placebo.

The CDR3 coding sequence is TGTGCCAGCAGTTTCCCCATCGGCGCTCAGCCCCAGCATTTT. Amino acids: CASSFPIGAQPQHF. The chain couples TRBV28 to TRBJ1-5; unclear D gene. Germline CDR1 is MDHEN and CDR2 is SYDVKM. The CDR3 contains 14 residues. V dropped 3 bases and J dropped 6 bases, with 12 bases sitting between them.